This T cell receptor (beta chain) is drawn from a study of blood T cells in healthy people across ages. Overall study findings and caveats: With unsorted PBMCs, a conclusive comparison of naive versus antigen-experienced cells was not possible.

This clonotype was counted many times. What it recognizes is unknown. The CDR3 has 15 amino acids. Germline-derived CDR1 and CDR2 are LGHNA and YNFKEQ. With 5 bases removed from V and 0 bases from J, the gap between germline ends came to 10 bases. Primers used in a second PCR of about 6 to 11 cycles were a sample-barcoded 5' primer and a J-beta primer mix. Template switching added a 12-random-nucleotide identifier to every cDNA molecule. TCRdb recomputed calls from the 5' RACE reads with MiXCR, one row per CDR3 protein. The table lists about 1.5 million distinct CDR3 sequences, 40% to 45% of them singletons, with over 3.5% in the top ten.

The sequence was collected from a woman aged 18-35 years in good health. The chain uses TRBV4-2 and TRBJ2-2; D is perhaps TRBD2 (5 bases). Sequencing was done on a sample of blood. The CDR3 sequence is CASSLSGTNTGELFF. CDR3 sequence (DNA): TGTGCCAGCAGCTTAAGCGGTACGAACACCGGGGAGCTGTTTTTT.